This T cell receptor beta chain was captured in a study of T cell responses to AZD1222 COVID-19 vaccine. The study, taken as a whole, reports: Regions 160-218 and 743-854 held dominance among vaccine-associated CD4 TCRs, which spanned spike. Researchers took repertoire samples only after the peak T cell response had come.

In germline, CDR1 is SGHTA, CDR2 FQGTGA. Trimming removed 0 bases at V and 5 bases at J, with 5 bases between. The CDR3 loop spans 13 amino acids. Turning to this clone: Antigen unknown. Different DNA sequences within this sample yield the same CDR3.

Some clones are missing from TCRdb's copy, which holds only in-frame ones; the method was immunoSEQ multiplex PCR. Among roughly 95,000 clones listed, around 87% were seen once. The clonotype comes from an adult in good health. The sample was peripheral blood, taken on day 0 of AZD1222 vaccination. The chain employs TRBV7-3 and TRBJ2-1; D ambiguous. CDR3 region: CASSLTLDNEQFF. CDR3 sequence (DNA): TGTGCCAGCAGCTTAACTCTGGACAATGAGCAGTTCTTC.